A single sample gave rise to the 18 T cell receptor beta chains below, sequenced in a study of molecular identifiers for immune sequencing clone quantification. In TCRdb, the PCR reads were re-called with MiXCR into one record per CDR3 protein. The sample contains roughly 100,000 distinct CDR3 sequences, 30% to 45% of which appear only once. The sequenced sample consisted of naive CD8+ T cells from blood, with Jurkat cell RNA spiked in. As for subset: FACS-sorted CD8+CD4-CCR7+CD45RA+ naive T cells. The receptors derive from a human donor in good health. Some libraries in this study had Jurkat cell RNA spiked in.

The chain couples TRBV4-3 to TRBJ2-3, with D possibly being TRBD2 (7 bases). The CDR3 is 17 residues long. CDR1 and CDR2 from the germline V gene are LGHNA and YSLEER. The V and J ends lost 3 bases and 2 bases respectively, with 18 bases between them. CDR3 sequence reads: CASSQGTRLAATDTQYF. CDR3 sequence (DNA): TGCGCCAGCAGCCAGGGGACACGGCTAGCGGCCACAGATACGCAGTATTTT.

The chain recombines TRBV19 with TRBJ1-5; D unclear. CDR3 size: 14 residues. V was pared by 3 bases and J by 3 bases, with 9 bases between. Looked up from germline, CDR1 is LNHDA and CDR2 is SQIVND (reference sequence). The CDR3 spells CASSIPTNNQPQHF. The CDR3 DNA is TGTGCCAGTAGTATCCCCACTAACAATCAGCCCCAGCATTTT.

The chain employs TRBV20-1 and TRBJ2-7; TRBD2 matches at 7 bases. CDR3 length equals 14 residues. Germline V gene sequence: CDR1 DFQATT, CDR2 SNEGSKA (reference sequence). Trimming took 1 base from V and 9 from J; bases not matched to a gene: 12. The chain's CDR3 is CSARGPSGPPGQYF. The CDR3 region has the DNA TGCAGTGCTAGAGGGCCTAGCGGTCCCCCTGGGCAGTACTTC.

This clonotype was recorded many times. The V gene is TRBV7-8, the J gene TRBJ2-3; 7 bases match TRBD2. Germline CDR1 reads SGHVS; CDR2 reads FQNEAQ. This CDR3 is 15 amino acids long. V shed 2 bases, J shed 4 bases, and the junction held 6 bases outside the gene matches. As DNA, the CDR3 is TGTGCCAGCAGCTTACTACGGGAGGAGGCAGATACGCAGTATTTT. Translation gives CASSLLREEADTQYF.

This clonotype was detected a few times. The chain joins TRBV28 to TRBJ2-1; D unclear. Germline V gives CDR1 MDHEN, CDR2 SYDVKM. The CDR3 has 15 amino acids. Trimming pared 5 bases from V and 0 bases from J, leaving 11 bases between. The CDR3 nucleotides read TGTGCCAGCAGTCGTCTTCTAAACTCCTACAATGAGCAGTTCTTC. It translates to CASSRLLNSYNEQFF.

On this clonotype itself: This may be a read error: a much more frequent sequence differs by one nucleotide. This chain connects TRBV29-1 to TRBJ2-2; TRBD2 aligns across 7 bases. CDR3 length equals 14 residues. The germline V gene encodes CDR1 SQVTM and CDR2 ANQGSEA. CDR3 loop: CSVELAENTGGLFF. CDR3 bases: TGCAGCGTTGAACTAGCGGAGAACACCGGGGGGCTGTTTTTT.

This clonotype has a handful of counts. J is TRBJ2-5 and V is TRBV6-2 or TRBV6-3; D may be TRBD1 (6 bases). The CDR3 contains 13 residues. Germline CDR1 and CDR2: MNHEY and SVGEGT. V was clipped by 7 bases and J by 3 bases, with 12 bases between them. The CDR3 region has the DNA TGTGCCAGCATAGGGGACACCGAAGAGACCCAGTACTTC. It is translated as CASIGDTEETQYF.

As to this clonotype: At one of its ends the junction is not consistent with the germline gene, which may arise from a read error. The chain uses TRBV5-1 and TRBJ1-6; D not resolved. Germline CDR1 is SGHRS and CDR2 is YFSETQ. The CDR3 runs 15 residues. The CDR3 spells CASAPVSDWDSHLHF. CDR3 in DNA: TGCGCCAGCGCCCCCGTCTCTGATTGGGATTCACACCTCCACTTT.

This clonotype showed up many times. The genes are TRBV19 and TRBJ2-7; possibly TRBD2 for D (6 bases). The CDR3 extends over 15 amino acids. Germline CDR1 and CDR2: LNHDA and SQIVND (reference sequence). Trimming shortened V by 3 bases and J by 3 bases, and 15 bases separated the two germline ends. The CDR3 region is CASSISTRGLYEQYF. The CDR3 coding sequence is TGTGCCAGTAGTATCTCGACTAGAGGTCTCTACGAGCAGTACTTC.

Worth noting for this clonotype: A much bigger clone sits one base away, suggesting this may be a read error. The gene calls are TRBV7-8 and TRBJ2-1; 8 bases map to TRBD2. Germline V gene lookup returns CDR1 SGHVS and CDR2 FQNEAQ. The junction had 11 bases not matched to a gene; V was cut back by 1 base and J by 6 bases. The CDR3 covers 17 residues. CDR3 sequence reads: CASSLGSRLAPFNEQFF. The CDR3 region has the DNA TGTGCCAGCAGCTTAGGGTCCCGACTAGCGCCTTTCAATGAGCAGTTCTTC.

The chain combines TRBV6-5 with TRBJ2-3; TRBD1 matches at 8 bases. This CDR3 has 16 residues. Germline values: CDR1 MNHEY, CDR2 SVGAGI. J was trimmed by 3 bases and V by 6 bases; bases with no gene match: 11. CDR3 DNA sequence: TGTGCCAGCAGCGACAGGGGATGCAGTTGGACAGATACGCAGTATTTT. Protein product: CASSDRGCSWTDTQYF.

In this sample, this clonotype turned up many times. The rearrangement joins TRBV6-6 to TRBJ1-5, with D maybe TRBD1 (6 bases). Deletions cut 11 bases from V and 7 bases from J, with 24 bases between. The germline V gene has CDR1 MNHNY and CDR2 SVGAGI (reference sequence). CDR3 length: 15 amino acids. The CDR3 loop is CAVRTPTGRGQPQHF. In DNA form, the CDR3 reads TGTGCCGTCAGGACCCCCACAGGGAGGGGGCAGCCCCAGCATTTT.

Worth noting for this clonotype: A read error may explain this, as a much larger clone is one base away. This sequence joins TRBV27 and TRBJ2-3; D unresolved. V was trimmed by 3 bases and J by 3 bases, leaving 13 bases between them. From germline, CDR1 is MNHEY and CDR2 SMNVEV (reference sequence). CDR3 length: 15 amino acids. In nucleotides, the CDR3 is TGTGCCAGCAGTTTTCGTCGTCCCTATACAGATACGCAGTATTTT. This encodes CASSFRRPYTDTQYF.

In this sample, this clonotype turned up many times. The chain links TRBV20-1 to TRBJ2-3; 7 bases are a match to TRBD2. The CDR3 sequence is 16 residues long. Germline V CDR1 and CDR2: DFQATT, SNEGSKA (reference sequence). With V trimmed by 0 bases and J by 2 bases, 8 bases remained unmatched. CDR3 DNA: TGCAGTGCTAGAGATCCCAGAGCGGGGTACACAGATACGCAGTATTTT. Its protein product is CSARDPRAGYTDTQYF.

At least ten counts were recorded for this clonotype. The chain couples TRBV12-3 or TRBV12-4 to TRBJ1-4; 8 bases align to TRBD1. V gave up 4 bases and J gave up 11 bases; unmatched junction bases: 9. This CDR3 comprises 14 residues. The CDR3 bases are TGTGCCAGCAGTTACGCCGGGACAGGCGAGAAACTGTTTTTT. Its protein product is CASSYAGTGEKLFF.

As concerns this clonotype: One end of the junction varies from germline; a read error may be responsible. CDR3 sequence (DNA): TGTGCCAGCACTTCCGGGACTAGCGCCCTCCGAAGCTTC. Translation gives CASTSGTSALRSF. The gene calls are TRBV6-6 and TRBJ2-1, with TRBD2 matching over 10 bases. The CDR3 is 13 amino acids. Germline V gene sequence: CDR1 MNHNY, CDR2 SVGAGI (reference sequence).

This clonotype was detected many times. This chain joins TRBV29-1 and TRBJ2-7; TRBD1 matches at 7 bases. The junction had 6 bases not matched to a gene; V was cut back by 0 bases and J by 4 bases. The CDR3 consists of 14 residues. Looked up from germline, CDR1 is SQVTM and CDR2 is ANQGSEA. CDR3 nucleotides: TGCAGCGTTGAAGATATGAACAGGGGTTACGAGCAGTACTTC. Amino acids: CSVEDMNRGYEQYF.

This clonotype occurred a few times. The gene calls are TRBV6-6 and TRBJ2-3; tentatively, D is TRBD2 (6 bases). The CDR3 extends over 20 amino acids. Germline loops: CDR1 MNHNY, CDR2 SVGAGI (reference sequence). V lost 5 bases to trimming and J lost 0 bases, with 27 bases between them. CDR3: CASSPFNAGSPPSSTDTQYF. The DNA for the CDR3 is TGTGCCAGCAGTCCTTTTAACGCGGGGTCTCCCCCGTCTAGCACAGATACGCAGTATTTT.